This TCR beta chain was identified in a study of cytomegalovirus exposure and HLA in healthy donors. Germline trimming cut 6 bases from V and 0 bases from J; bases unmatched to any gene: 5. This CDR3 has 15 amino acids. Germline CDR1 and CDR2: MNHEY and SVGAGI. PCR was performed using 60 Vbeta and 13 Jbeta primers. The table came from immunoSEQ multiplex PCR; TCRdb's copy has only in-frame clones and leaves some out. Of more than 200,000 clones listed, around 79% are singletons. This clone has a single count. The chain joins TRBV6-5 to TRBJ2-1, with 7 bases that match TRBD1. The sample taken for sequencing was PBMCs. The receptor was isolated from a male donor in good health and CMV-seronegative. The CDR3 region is CASSRGTDSYNEQFF. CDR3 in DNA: TGTGCCAGCAGCCGAGGGACAGACTCCTACAATGAGCAGTTCTTC.